This TCR beta chain was found in a study of early T cells in non-severe SARS-CoV-2 infection (dated by TCRdb to the early 2020s). Describing the broader study: TCR sequencing used bulk RNA from unsorted whole blood, so alpha and beta chains could not be paired.

Libraries came from 5' RACE. Sequencing relied on a NextSeq 500. In the TCR library protocol, unique molecular identifiers were attached to individual cDNA molecules to correct for PCR bias and sequencing error. Sequencing covered both TCR alpha and beta chains, and within each sample the abundances of alpha and beta sequences were tightly co-correlated. From the authors' description of their analysis: Decombinator V4 was used to annotate the V gene, J gene and CDR3 of the TCR sequences. Expanded TCRs were defined as changing significantly between any two time points under a Poisson model with p below 0.0001. TCR abundances were normalised to the total number of TCRs sequenced in each sample and reported as counts per million. TRAV1-2 paired with TRAJ12, TRAJ20 or TRAJ33 defined MAIT TCRs, while TRAV10 paired with TRAJ18 defined iNKT TCRs. VDJdb, accessed on 1 November 2021, was searched for TCRs annotated for CMV, EBV and SARS-CoV-2, and TCRs annotated for more than one antigen were excluded. TCRdb applied fastp at Q25 and MiXCR to the public reads, then kept only in-frame beta chains. Rows are unified per CDR3 protein, each entry keeping the most common DNA and genes. These V and J calls derive from TCRdb rather than the authors' analysis. For this sample the table gives 20,000 to 25,000 distinct CDR3 sequences, of which 5% were detected only once. The ten largest make up 4% to 5.5% of the sample.

This was a case-control study nested in a cohort of healthcare workers in London, UK, who had nasopharyngeal swab PCR tests and blood samples taken every week. Healthcare workers were enrolled in the week of the UK lockdown, from 23 to 31 March 2020, and were followed every week for up to about 15 weeks. Results the study describes overall, beyond this receptor: VDJdb matching was skewed toward anti-spike CD8 responses and likely underestimated virus-specific expansions, missing private and CD4 specificities.

Points on this clonotype: Which antigen it targets is not known. Base qualities are not at hand, and no much larger clone is one base apart.

The CDR3 measures 16 amino acids from cysteine to phenylalanine. Only CDR3 DNA remains: 48 bases, in frame from the first base. The chain is encoded by TRBV21-1 joined to TRBJ2-7; TRBD1, the table's D call, was not compared with the DNA. TRBV21-1 is marked as a pseudogene. The receptor's source is an adult who was a healthcare worker with PCR-confirmed SARS-CoV-2 infection or an uninfected control (not recorded which). Sequencing input: whole blood. Here the CDR3 is given as CASSRTGTGGGYEQYF. Here is the DNA: TGTGCCAGCAGCAGGACCGGGACAGGGGGCGGCTACGAGCAGTACTTC.